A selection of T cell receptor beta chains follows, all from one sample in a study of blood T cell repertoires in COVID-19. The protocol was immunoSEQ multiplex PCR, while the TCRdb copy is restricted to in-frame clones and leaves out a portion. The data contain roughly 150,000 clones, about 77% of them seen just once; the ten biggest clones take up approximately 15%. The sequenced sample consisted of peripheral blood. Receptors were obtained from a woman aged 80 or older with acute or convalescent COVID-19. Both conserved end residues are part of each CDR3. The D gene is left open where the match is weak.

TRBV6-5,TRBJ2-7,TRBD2,CASSLGAGGQNEQYF
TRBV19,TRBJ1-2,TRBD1,CASSIQGQGADGYTF
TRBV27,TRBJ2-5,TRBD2,CASSLGSASGEQETQYF
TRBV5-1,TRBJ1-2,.,CASSLEGTTYGYTF
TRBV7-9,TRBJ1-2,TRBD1,CASSETGVNYGYTF
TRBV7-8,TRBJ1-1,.,CASSPRDWNTEAFF
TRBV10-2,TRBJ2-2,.,CASSGQENTGELFF
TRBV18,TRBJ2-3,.,CASSPNSGSTDTQYF
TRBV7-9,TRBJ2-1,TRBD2,CASSLALGRGGGDNEQFF
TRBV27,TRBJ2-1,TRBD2,CASSLAGYNEQFF
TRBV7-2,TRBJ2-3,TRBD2,CASSLALIAGGGTQYF
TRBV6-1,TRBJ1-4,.,CASSEVPDGGEKLFF
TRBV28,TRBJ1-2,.,CASGAGVVSYTF
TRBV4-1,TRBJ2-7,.,CASSRTGFVLYEQYF
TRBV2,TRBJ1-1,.,CASHKNTEAFF
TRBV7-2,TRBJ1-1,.,CASRLGGGNTEAFF
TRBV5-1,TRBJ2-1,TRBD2,CASSLVAGVENEQFF
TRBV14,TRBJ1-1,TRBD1,CASSRDRATEAFF
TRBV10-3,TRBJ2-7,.,CAISESSLARGSYEQYF
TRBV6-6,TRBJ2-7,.,CASSYPARGTSTEQYF
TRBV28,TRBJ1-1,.,CASSRTGWEAFF
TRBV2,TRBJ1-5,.,CASSEGRQPQHF
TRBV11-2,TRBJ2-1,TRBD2,CASSLDLLAGYNEQFF
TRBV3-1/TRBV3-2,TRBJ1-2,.,CASSLYGGYTF
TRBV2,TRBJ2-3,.,CASSESASGTDTQYF
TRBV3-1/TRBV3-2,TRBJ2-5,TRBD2,CASSQDLGGETQYF
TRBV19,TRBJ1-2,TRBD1,CASTQWTGQPNYGYTF
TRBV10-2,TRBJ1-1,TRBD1,CASSDWTGRNTEAFF
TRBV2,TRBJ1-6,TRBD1,CASRTPGQGIQGSTLHF
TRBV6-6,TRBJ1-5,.,CASSQYDSSNQPQHF
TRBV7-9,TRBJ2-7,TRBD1,CASSPIPGQGSYEQYF
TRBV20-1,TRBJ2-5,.,CSASSGPPQETQYF
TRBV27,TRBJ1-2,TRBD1,CASSWGTGGNYGYTF
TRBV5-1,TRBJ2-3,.,CASSFTAVTDTQYF
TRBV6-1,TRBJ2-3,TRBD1,CASSEGQGQDTQYF
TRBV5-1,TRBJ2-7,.,CASSSYPGWEQYF
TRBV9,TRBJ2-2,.,CASSVGLVTGELFF
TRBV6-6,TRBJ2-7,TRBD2,CASSPAGTSGSYEQYF
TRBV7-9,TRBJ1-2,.,CASSLSPGVHGYTF
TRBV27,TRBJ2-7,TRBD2,CASSPLAAGYEQYF
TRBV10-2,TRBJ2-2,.,CASSRSISGELFF
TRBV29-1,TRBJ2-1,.,CSVESGVGHEQFF
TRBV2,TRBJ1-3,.,CASRPGQTGNTIYF
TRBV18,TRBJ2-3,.,CASSPPRGEGTDTQYF
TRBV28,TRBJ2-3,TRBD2,CASSSPGAGGRDTQYF
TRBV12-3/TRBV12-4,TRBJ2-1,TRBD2,CASSRRLAGEQFF
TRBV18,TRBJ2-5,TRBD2,CASSPPGRYQRGREETQYF
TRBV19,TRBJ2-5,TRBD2,CASSIASGGDETQYF
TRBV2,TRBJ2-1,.,CASSEAGASIEQFF
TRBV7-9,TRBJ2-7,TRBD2,CASSLLASGLSYEQYF
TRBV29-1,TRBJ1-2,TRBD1,CSVFDRDSYGYTF
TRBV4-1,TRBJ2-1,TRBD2,CASSPRTSGGVSNEQFF
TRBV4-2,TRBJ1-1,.,CASRRSPGTEAFF
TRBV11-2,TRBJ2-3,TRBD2,CASSFLAGGADTQYF